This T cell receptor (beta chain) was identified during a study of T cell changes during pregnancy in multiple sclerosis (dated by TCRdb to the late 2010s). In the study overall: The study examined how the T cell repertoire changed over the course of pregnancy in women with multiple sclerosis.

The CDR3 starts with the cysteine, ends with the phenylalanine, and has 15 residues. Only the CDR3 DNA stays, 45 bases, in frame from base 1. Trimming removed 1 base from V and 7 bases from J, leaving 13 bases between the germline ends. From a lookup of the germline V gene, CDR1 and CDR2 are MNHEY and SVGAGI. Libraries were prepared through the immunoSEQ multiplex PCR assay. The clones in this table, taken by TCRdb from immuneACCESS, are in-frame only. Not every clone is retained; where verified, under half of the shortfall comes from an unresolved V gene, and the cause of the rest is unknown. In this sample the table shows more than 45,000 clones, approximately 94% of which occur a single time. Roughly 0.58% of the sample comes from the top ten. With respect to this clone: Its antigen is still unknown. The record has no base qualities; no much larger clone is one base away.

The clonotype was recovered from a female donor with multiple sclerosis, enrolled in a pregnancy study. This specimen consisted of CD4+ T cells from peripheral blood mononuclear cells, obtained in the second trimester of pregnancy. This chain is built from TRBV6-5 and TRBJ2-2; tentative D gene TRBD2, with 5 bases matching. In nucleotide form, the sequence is TGTGCCAGCAGTTACTGGAGGTCGGGGAGCGGGGAGCTGTTTTTT. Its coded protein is CASSYWRSGSGELFF.